Given below is one T cell receptor beta chain in context. The V gene's germline CDR1 is SEHNR and CDR2 FQNEAQ (reference sequence). This CDR3 spans 17 amino acids. V dropped 3 bases and J dropped 2; count of bases not matched to a gene: 9. The sample comes from a study of blood T cell repertoires in COVID-19. Across the study: COVID-19 samples collected from the United States, Italy and Spain covered acute and convalescent phases.

In the original processing: Estimated nucleated cell counts came from reference gene primer amplification. Assay: immunoSEQ multiplex PCR; the TCRdb copy retains only in-frame clones and omits some. That table furnishes V, J and clone size, whereas the DNA furnished D and trimming. The sample contains about 100,000 clones, 75% to 85% of which appear only once. This TCR was recovered from a woman older than 75 with active or convalescent COVID-19. The sequenced sample was peripheral blood. The V and J genes are TRBV7-9 and TRBJ2-5; TRBD1 matches 10 bases. The CDR3 nucleotides read TGTGCCAGCAGCTTTGGACAGGGGGGCCCCACACAAGAGACCCAGTACTTC. It codes for CASSFGQGGPTQETQYF.